These T cell receptor beta chains were read from a single sample in a study of Ad26.COV2.S vaccination and SARS-CoV-2 variants. Assay: immunoSEQ multiplex PCR; the TCRdb copy retains only in-frame clones and omits some. The table lists 350,000 to 450,000 clones, about 88% of them singletons. Sample: peripheral blood, taken in a trial of Ad26.COV2.S vaccine versus placebo. Receptors were obtained from a person aged 18 to 59 who received the Ad26.COV2.S COVID-19 vaccine or a placebo. Both conserved end residues are trimmed from each CDR3. Fields, in order: CDR3 length, V gene, clone size, CDR3 protein. Rows may omit the clone size; those that give it use once, few, many or a size class.

12	TRBV13	NA	ASSTGGGGTEAF
14	TRBV9	NA	ASSVAPSGVTGELF
11	TRBV5-1	NA	ASKVGDGTEAF
10	TRBV12-3/TRBV12-4	NA	ASRPVSNEQF
14	TRBV7-6	NA	ASSPGPSLHYNEQF
14	TRBV2	NA	ASSESGDRPPYEQY
12	TRBV6-4	many	ASSSDRDTGELF
11	TRBV30	once	AWMGRDLLKLF
11	TRBV11-3	NA	ASSFTGTYEQY
10	TRBV19	NA	ASGSPADTQY
14	TRBV5-1	once	ASTYGTGAGNTEAF
11	TRBV28	NA	ASIRPAGETQY
14	TRBV3-1/TRBV3-2	NA	ASSRRRTSAYNEQF
11	TRBV27	NA	ASSSTSNSPLH
12	TRBV5-5	once	ASSLAWGTDTQY
12	TRBV2	NA	ASSGPTGNYGYT
12	TRBV6-5	NA	ASRRHRDADTQY
13	TRBV30	once	AWSVSGQRSSEAF